The present T cell receptor beta chain was sequenced within a study of CD8 T cells in Susac syndrome. The V and J ends lost 0 bases and 3 bases, in that order; junction bases with no gene match: 6. Germline CDR1 and CDR2: LGHNA and YSLEER. The CDR3 sequence is 16 residues long. Reverse transcription of about 0.5 to 1 ug RNA used random hexamers. TCRdb recomputed calls from the immunoSEQ multiplex PCR reads with MiXCR, one row per CDR3 protein. The table lists 90,000 to 150,000 distinct CDR3 sequences, around 94% of them singletons. The chain recombines TRBV4-3 with TRBJ1-2, with 8 bases fitting TRBD1. The clonotype was recovered from a human donor in good health. The sequencing sample was made of CD4+ T cells from PBMCs. As DNA, the CDR3 is TGCGCCAGCAGCCAAGATGGGACAGGTGCCTACTATGGCTACACCTTC. It encodes CASSQDGTGAYYGYTF.